The 10 T cell receptor beta chains below come from one sample, sequenced in a study of shared T cell receptors in the human thymus (dated by TCRdb to about 2021). The library was prepared using the immunoSEQ multiplex PCR assay. Sourced from immuneACCESS, this table was stored by TCRdb with only in-frame sequences that have V and J called. A share of the clones is absent; for the studies checked, an unresolved V gene accounts for under half, and the remainder has no known explanation. This sample lists about 380,000 clones; 85% to 95% were detected once. The biggest ten clones account for roughly 0.02% of the sample. The sample comprised thymocytes. The receptors originated from a human donor.

The chain uses TRBV18 and TRBJ2-3; D may be TRBD1 (5 bases). Between the trimmed V and J ends, which lost 1 base and 3 bases, there was a span of 14 bases. The CDR3 is 16 residues long. Germline CDR1 reads KGHSH; CDR2 reads LQKENI. The CDR3 DNA reads as TGTGCCAGCTCACCACGGGATCTCAAGGGGACAGATACGCAGTATTTT. It encodes CASSPRDLKGTDTQYF.

The J gene is TRBJ2-1, the V gene TRBV6-6; TRBD2 matches 7 bases. Per germline, CDR1 MNHNY and CDR2 SVGAGI (reference sequence). Germline trimming cut 8 bases from V and 5 bases from J; bases unmatched to any gene: 15. CDR3 size: 16 residues. CDR3 DNA: TGTGCCAGCGCTCCACCCCGGGGGGAGTCTGACAATGAGCAGTTCTTC. Translation gives CASAPPRGESDNEQFF.

This chain links TRBV5-1 with TRBJ1-4; unclear D gene. CDR1 SGHRS and CDR2 YFSETQ come from the germline V gene. The V and J ends lost 2 bases and 4 bases respectively, with 9 bases between them. The CDR3 runs 14 residues. The CDR3 sequence: CASSFTVGNEKLFF. CDR3 nucleotide sequence: TGCGCCAGCAGCTTTACAGTCGGTAATGAAAAACTGTTTTTT.

The chain links TRBV11-3 to TRBJ2-2; D perhaps matches TRBD1 (5 bases). Germline CDR1 reads SGHNT; CDR2 reads YENEEA. This CDR3 has 14 amino acids. Trimming pared 4 bases from V and 7 bases from J, leaving 13 bases between. The CDR3 bases are TGTGCCAGCAGCTCCCCACAGGAAATCGGGGAGCTGTTTTTT. The encoded protein is CASSSPQEIGELFF.

CDR3 DNA: TGCAGTGCTAAGGCCCTGGGGGAAGCTTTCTTT. Protein sequence: CSAKALGEAFF. The V and J genes are TRBV20-1 and TRBJ1-1; unclear D gene. This CDR3 contains 11 residues. Germline V gene data show CDR1 as DFQATT and CDR2 as SNEGSKA (reference sequence). Between the trimmed V and J ends, which lost 4 bases and 8 bases, there was a span of 11 bases.

The chain couples TRBV28 to TRBJ1-2, with 8 bases identical to TRBD1. CDR1 MDHEN and CDR2 SYDVKM come from the germline V gene. CDR3 length: 14 residues. The J segment lost 6 bases and the V segment lost 2 bases, leaving 5 bases of the junction unmatched. The CDR3 DNA is TGTGCCAGCAGTTTACAGGGGGCAATAGATGGCTACACCTTC. Residues: CASSLQGAIDGYTF.

V and J are TRBV4-2 and TRBJ2-7, with 7 bases lining up with TRBD2. The germline V gene encodes CDR1 LGHNA and CDR2 YNFKEQ. V lost 0 bases and J lost 5; bases outside the gene matches: 7. The CDR3 runs to 15 residues. In DNA form, the CDR3 reads TGTGCCAGCAGCCAAGAGGGGGGGAGTGGTAACGAGCAGTACTTC. Protein product: CASSQEGGSGNEQYF.

This clone was seen only once. This chain uses TRBV10-3 with TRBJ1-1; D is possibly TRBD1 (5 bases). The germline V gene encodes CDR1 ENHRY and CDR2 SYGVKD. V dropped 2 bases and J dropped 3 bases, with 28 bases sitting between them. The CDR3 extends over 20 amino acids. CDR3 sequence reads: CAISEVRDSQPHLYDTEAFF. Written as DNA, the CDR3 is TGTGCCATCAGTGAGGTGAGGGACTCCCAGCCCCACCTTTACGACACTGAAGCTTTCTTT.

The chain employs TRBV28 and TRBJ1-5; 8 bases match TRBD1. The germline V gene encodes CDR1 MDHEN and CDR2 SYDVKM. The CDR3 contains 19 residues. The V and J ends lost 4 bases and 3 bases, in that order; junction bases with no gene match: 17. CDR3 amino acids: CASSSHNPPRQGINQPQHF. CDR3 bases: TGTGCCAGCAGTTCTCACAACCCCCCCCGACAGGGGATCAATCAGCCCCAGCATTTT.

J is TRBJ1-5 and V is TRBV27; a possible D gene is TRBD1 (5 bases). Trimming left V 2 bases short and J 4 bases short, with 12 bases between. Germline V lookup: CDR1 MNHEY, CDR2 SMNVEV (reference sequence). The CDR3 is 15 residues long. The CDR3 here is CASSLKGTENQPQHF. As DNA, the CDR3 is TGTGCCAGCAGTTTAAAGGGGACGGAGAATCAGCCCCAGCATTTT.